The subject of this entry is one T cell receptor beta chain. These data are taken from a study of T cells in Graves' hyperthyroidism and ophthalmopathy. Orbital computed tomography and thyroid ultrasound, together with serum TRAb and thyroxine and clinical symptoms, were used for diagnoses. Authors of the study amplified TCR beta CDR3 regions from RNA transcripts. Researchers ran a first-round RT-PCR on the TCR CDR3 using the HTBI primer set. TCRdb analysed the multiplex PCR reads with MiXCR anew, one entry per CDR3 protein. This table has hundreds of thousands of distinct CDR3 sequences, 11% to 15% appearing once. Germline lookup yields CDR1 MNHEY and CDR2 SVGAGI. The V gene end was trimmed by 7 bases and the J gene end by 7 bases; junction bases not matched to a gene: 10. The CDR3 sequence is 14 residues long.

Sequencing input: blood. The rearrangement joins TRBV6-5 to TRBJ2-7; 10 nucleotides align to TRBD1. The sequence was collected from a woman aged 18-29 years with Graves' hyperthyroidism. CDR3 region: CASKLGTGAGEQYF. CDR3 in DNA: TGTGCCAGCAAGTTAGGGACAGGGGCGGGGGAGCAGTACTTC.